This paragraph covers one T cell receptor beta chain sequence. The antigen is unknown. One end of the junction is discordant with germline, which a read error may explain. This sample is drawn from a study of blood T cells in healthy people across ages. Across the whole study: Template switching recovered approximately one barcoded beta molecule for every two T cells. Study-wide results and limits: TCR beta diversity, measured per million T cells, fell in a roughly linear way with age. With naive T cell percentage, TCR beta diversity showed a strong correlation.

Every participating donor contributed roughly 11 milliliters of peripheral blood through a draw. A second PCR, run for about 7 to 11 cycles, used a sample-barcoded 5' primer plus a J-beta primer mix. TCRdb passed the 5' RACE reads through MiXCR, listing each CDR3 protein once. The data hold hundreds of thousands of distinct CDR3 sequences, with about 52% observed a single time. The CDR3 sequence is 16 residues long. CDR1 SGHTA and CDR2 FQGNSA come from the germline V gene. The source is an older woman in good health. The chain combines TRBV7-2 with TRBJ1-1; 7 bases agree with TRBD1. Material for sequencing was blood. CDR3 protein: CVSSLALRQGNTEAFF. Here the CDR3 DNA reads TGTGTCAGCAGCTTAGCCCTACGACAGGGTAACACTGAAGCTTTCTTT.